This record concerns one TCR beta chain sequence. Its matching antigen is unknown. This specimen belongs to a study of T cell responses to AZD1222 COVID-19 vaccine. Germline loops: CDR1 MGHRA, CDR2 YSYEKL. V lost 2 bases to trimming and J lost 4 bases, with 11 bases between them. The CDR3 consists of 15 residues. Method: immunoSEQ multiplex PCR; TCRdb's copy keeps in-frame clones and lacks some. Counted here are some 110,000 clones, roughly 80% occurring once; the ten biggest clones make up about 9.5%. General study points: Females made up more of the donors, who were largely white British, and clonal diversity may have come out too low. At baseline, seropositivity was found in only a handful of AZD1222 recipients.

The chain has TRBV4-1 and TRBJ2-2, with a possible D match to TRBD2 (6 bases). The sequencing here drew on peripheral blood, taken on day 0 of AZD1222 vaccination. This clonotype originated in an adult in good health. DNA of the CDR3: TGCGCCAGCAGCCAATTGGGGGAGGTCACCGGGGAGCTGTTTTTT. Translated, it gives CASSQLGEVTGELFF.